The 27 T cell receptor beta chains presented below share a single source sample, sequenced in a study of T cell clonality in common variable immunodeficiency. TCRdb's table, derived via immunoSEQ multiplex PCR, lists solely in-frame clones and lacks some. In total the sample includes tens of thousands of clones, none of them seen once. The sequenced material came from peripheral blood mononuclear cells. These receptor sequences come from a person aged 18 to 75 in good health.

Details on this clone: With the read ending 3 residues before the CDR3 end, the germline J gene is used to fill in that end. The chain uses TRBV7-9 and TRBJ2-3; unclear D gene. Trimming left V 2 bases short and J 0 bases short, with 9 bases between. The CDR3 has 15 amino acids. The germline V gene has CDR1 SEHNR and CDR2 FQNEAQ (reference sequence). CDR3: CASSLPRSSTDTQYF. The sequenced CDR3 bases are TGTGCCAGCAGCTTACCCAGGTCTAGCACAGATACG. The variable domain in full, with the rest retrieved from reference TRBV7-9 and TRBJ2-3, is DTGVSQNPRHKITKRGQNVTFRCDPISEHNRLYWYRQTLGQGPEFLTYFQNEAQLEKSRLLSDRFSAERPKGSFSTLEIQRTEQGDSAMYLCASSLPRSSTDTQYFGPGTRLTVL.

This clone appeared many times. The sequenced fragment ends 3 residues before the CDR3 boundary, so the rest is inferred from the germline J gene. The rearrangement joins TRBV5-6 to TRBJ2-7; 9 nucleotides line up with TRBD1. Germline loops: CDR1 SGHDT, CDR2 YYEEEE. Trimming took 4 bases from V and 3 from J; bases not matched to a gene: 8. The CDR3 is 15 residues long. This chain's CDR3 is CASSLTGGRFYEQYF. The sequenced CDR3 bases are TGTGCCAGCAGCCTAACAGGGGGCAGATTCTACGAG.

This clone showed up just a few times. The CDR3 end is not reached by the read, which stops 3 residues before it; the germline J gene fills it in. This chain uses TRBV7-2 with TRBJ1-5; D unresolved. Trimming pared 4 bases from V and 0 bases from J, leaving 7 bases between. Germline assignment: CDR1 SGHTA and CDR2 FQGNSA. The CDR3 runs 14 residues. Incomplete CDR3 DNA: TGTGCCAGCAGCTACACTAATAGCAATCAGCCC. Translating it yields CASSYTNSNQP. The entire CDR3 is CASSYTNSNQPQHF.

This clone was picked up many times. The read stops 3 residues short of the end of the CDR3; the missing end is completed from the germline J gene. The chain has TRBV5-6 and TRBJ2-7, with 8 bases lining up with TRBD1. The CDR3 covers 15 residues. The junction had 5 bases not matched to a gene; V was cut back by 0 bases and J by 3 bases. Germline V gene lookup returns CDR1 SGHDT and CDR2 YYEEEE. The covered CDR3 bases are TGTGCCAGCAGCTTGGCCGGACAGGGATTCTACGAG. Translated: CASSLAGQGFYE. The entire CDR3 sequence reads CASSLAGQGFYEQYF.

This clone was counted at least ten times. The read is 3 residues too short to cover the CDR3 end, so that end is filled in from the germline J gene. The rearrangement joins TRBV10-3 to TRBJ1-3; maybe TRBD1 (5 bases). Trimming pared 7 bases from V and 3 bases from J, leaving 13 bases between. The germline CDR1 and CDR2 sequences are ENHRY and SYGVKD. The CDR3 contains 14 residues. CDR3 amino acids: CAINNIGGGNTIYF. The sequenced CDR3 bases are TGTGCCATCAATAACATCGGGGGTGGAAACACC.

This clone showed up many times. The missing CDR3 end, 3 residues past where the read stops, is filled in from the germline J gene. The rearrangement links TRBV30 to TRBJ1-6; 10 bases match TRBD1. V gave up 4 bases and J gave up 10 bases; unmatched junction bases: 10. The CDR3 consists of 15 residues. Looked up from germline, CDR1 is GTSNPN and CDR2 is SVGIG (reference sequence). Incomplete CDR3 DNA: TGTGCCTGGACCTCCGGGACAGGGGTTGGGTCACCC. This encodes CAWTSGTGVGSP. The CDR3 in full is CAWTSGTGVGSPLHF.

This clone turned up a few times. The read halts 3 residues ahead of the CDR3 end, with the missing end drawn from the germline J gene. The V call is TRBV2, the J call TRBJ1-2; the D gene is possibly TRBD1 (6 bases). The CDR3 consists of 13 residues. V was cut by 2 bases and J by 4 bases, with 8 bases left in between. Germline V gives CDR1 SNHLY, CDR2 FYNNEI. Partial CDR3 DNA: TGTGCCAGCAGTGAAATGGACAGCTATGGC. The encoded protein is CASSEMDSYG. The whole CDR3 is CASSEMDSYGYTF.

Concerning this clone itself: Sequencing ends 3 residues short of the CDR3 end; the germline J gene provides the rest. The chain employs TRBV7-2 and TRBJ1-3; the D is unclear. Germline values: CDR1 SGHTA, CDR2 FQGNSA. V lost 5 bases and J lost 0, with 11 bases in between. This CDR3 has 15 residues. CDR3 bases read: TGTGCCAGCAGCCTGACACCTACCTCTGGAAACACC. Protein sequence: CASSLTPTSGNT. The CDR3 as a whole reads CASSLTPTSGNTIYF. The whole variable domain, filled in from reference TRBV7-2 and TRBJ1-3, reads GAGVSQSPSNKVTEKGKDVELRCDPISGHTALYWYRQSLGQGLEFLIYFQGNSAPDKSGLPSDRFSAERTGGSVSTLTIQRTQQEDSAVYLCASSLTPTSGNTIYFGEGSWLTVV.

Many counts were recorded for this clone. The read ends 3 residues shy of where the CDR3 ends; the end is completed using the germline J gene. The genes are TRBV30 and TRBJ1-4, with TRBD1 matching over 7 bases. The CDR3 covers 13 residues. CDR1 is GTSNPN, CDR2 SVGIG, per germline (reference sequence). The part of the CDR3 DNA that was read is TGTGCGCGAGCTATGGCAGGGGGAGAAAAA. This gives the protein CARAMAGGEK. The full CDR3 protein reads CARAMAGGEKLFF.

This clone came up many times. The CDR3 extends 3 residues past the end of the read, so its final part is completed from the germline J gene. The chain uses TRBV6-2 or TRBV6-3 and TRBJ2-2; D unclear. The CDR3 loop spans 14 amino acids. Germline values: CDR1 MNHEY, CDR2 SVGEGT. V lost 0 bases, J lost 5 bases, and 7 bases lay in between. CDR3 residues: CASSYSIATGELFF. The CDR3 bases that were read are TGTGCCAGCAGTTACTCGATTGCGACCGGGGAG.

The sample holds a few counts of this clone. Read coverage stops 3 residues before the CDR3 terminus; the germline J gene supplies the remainder. This rearrangement joins TRBV19 to TRBJ1-2; no reliable D call. This CDR3 has 17 amino acids. Germline V gene sequence: CDR1 LNHDA, CDR2 SQIVND (reference sequence). The CDR3 bases that were read are TGTGCCAGTAGTATAGAGCCCCCTGCCTCTTTCTCTATGAGC. This codes for CASSIEPPASFSMS. The entire CDR3 sequence reads CASSIEPPASFSMSYTF.

On this clone itself: The read ends 3 residues before the CDR3 terminus; that terminus is restored from the germline J gene. The V gene is TRBV19, the J gene TRBJ1-2; D is unresolved. The CDR3 loop spans 15 amino acids. CDR1 and CDR2 from the germline V gene are LNHDA and SQIVND (reference sequence). Partial CDR3 DNA: TGTGCCAGTAGCGAGTCGGCTAGCGGGGTTGGTGAC. Translating gives CASSESASGVGD. The CDR3, in full, reads CASSESASGVGDYTF.

This clone was seen at least ten times. The read is 3 residues too short to cover the CDR3 end, so that end is filled in from the germline J gene. The chain uses TRBV6-2 or TRBV6-3 and TRBJ1-6; D remains ambiguous. From germline, CDR1 is MNHEY and CDR2 SVGEGT. With 5 bases removed from V and 11 bases from J, the gap between germline ends came to 16 bases. This CDR3 is built from 14 residues. The CDR3 spells CASSPGGIVAPLHF. Partial CDR3 DNA: TGTGCCAGCAGTCCCGGCGGGATTGTGGCACCC.

To note about this clone: Read coverage stops 3 residues before the CDR3 terminus; the germline J gene supplies the remainder. The chain carries TRBV7-3 and TRBJ2-5; 7 bases fit TRBD1. The CDR3 loop spans 13 amino acids. Germline loops: CDR1 SGHTA, CDR2 FQGTGA. Germline trimming cut 5 bases from V and 7 bases from J; bases unmatched to any gene: 7. The CDR3 is CASSPRQGGTQYF. The sequenced part of the CDR3 DNA is TGTGCCAGCAGCCCGAGACAGGGTGGGACC.

This clone was seen repeatedly, ten times or more. Coverage ceases 3 residues before the CDR3 finishes, and the germline J gene fills in the end. The genes are TRBV7-6 and TRBJ2-7, with TRBD2 identical over 15 bases. V lost 1 base, J lost 2 bases, and 0 bases stayed unmatched. The CDR3 has 16 amino acids. CDR1 SGHVS and CDR2 FNYEAQ come from the germline V gene. The CDR3 DNA, read in part, is TGTGCCAGCAGCTTAGGGACTAGCGGGGGGGCCTACGAG. Residues: CASSLGTSGGAYE. The whole CDR3 reads CASSLGTSGGAYEQYF.

This clone was picked up a small number of times. The CDR3 end falls 3 residues outside the read, so it is completed with the germline J gene. The chain links TRBV18 to TRBJ2-1, with 7 positions matching TRBD1. Germline CDR1 KGHSH, CDR2 LQKENI. The CDR3 runs to 12 residues. V lost 5 bases to trimming and J lost 9 bases; unmatched junction nucleotides: 4. CDR3 DNA (partial): TGTGCCAGCTCAAAACAGGGGAGTGAG. Translating gives CASSKQGSE. The whole CDR3 region reads CASSKQGSEQFF.

This clone showed up many times. Coverage ceases 3 residues before the CDR3 finishes, and the germline J gene fills in the end. The V call is TRBV7-2, the J call TRBJ2-5; TRBD1 matches at 9 bases. Germline CDR1 and CDR2: SGHTA and FQGNSA. Losses at the gene ends were 2 bases for V and 5 bases for J; bases not matched to a gene: 6. This CDR3 has 15 amino acids. The CDR3 bases that were read are TGTGCCAGCAGCTTACTAGGACAGGGGAGTGAGACC. Its protein product is CASSLLGQGSET. The whole CDR3 region reads CASSLLGQGSETQYF. Based on the CDR3 plus reference TRBV7-2 and TRBJ2-5, the full variable domain is GAGVSQSPSNKVTEKGKDVELRCDPISGHTALYWYRQSLGQGLEFLIYFQGNSAPDKSGLPSDRFSAERTGGSVSTLTIQRTQQEDSAVYLCASSLLGQGSETQYFGPGTRLLVL.

Details on this clone: The sequenced fragment ends 3 residues before the CDR3 boundary, so the rest is inferred from the germline J gene. This sequence joins TRBV7-9 and TRBJ1-5, with D unresolved. The CDR3 is made up of 13 amino acids. Per germline, CDR1 SEHNR and CDR2 FQNEAQ (reference sequence). V lost 8 bases and J lost 3, with 11 bases in between. The CDR3 is CASGGWNNQPQHF. The covered CDR3 bases are TGTGCCAGCGGCGGGTGGAACAATCAGCCC.

In this sample, this clone turned up many times. The read terminates 3 residues before the CDR3 end, so the remaining end is supplied by the germline J gene. The chain uses TRBV19 and TRBJ2-3, with D tentatively TRBD1 (7 bases). Trimming removed 4 bases from V and 2 bases from J, with 16 bases in between. The CDR3 has 16 amino acids. Looked up from germline, CDR1 is LNHDA and CDR2 is SQIVND (reference sequence). The DNA read from the CDR3 is TGTGCCAGTAGTAAGGAGGGGGGACAGCTCACAGATACG. Its translation: CASSKEGGQLTDT. The whole CDR3 sequence reads CASSKEGGQLTDTQYF.

This clone was counted ten times or more. With the read ending 3 residues before the CDR3 end, the germline J gene is used to fill in that end. The V gene is TRBV19, the J gene TRBJ1-4; D is uncertain. Germline lookup yields CDR1 LNHDA and CDR2 SQIVND (reference sequence). The CDR3 is 15 amino acids. V was clipped by 3 bases and J by 7 bases, with 15 bases between them. The CDR3 bases that were read are TGTGCCAGTAGTATCTCGAGGGCGCTACGTGAAAAA. Translating it yields CASSISRALREK. The CDR3, in full, reads CASSISRALREKLFF.

This clone was counted ten times or more. The read falls 3 residues short of the CDR3 end, and the missing part is taken from the germline J gene. The chain carries TRBV30 and TRBJ1-6; tentative D call: TRBD1 (5 bases). The CDR3 covers 17 residues. The germline CDR1 and CDR2 sequences are GTSNPN and SVGIG (reference sequence). V shed 3 bases and J shed 0 bases, with 15 bases lying between them. CDR3 DNA (partial): TGTGCCTGGAGCTCCCCCTCGGGGGGCTCCTATAATTCACCC. As protein: CAWSSPSGGSYNSP. The CDR3 in its entirety is CAWSSPSGGSYNSPLHF. Full variable domain (outside the CDR3, taken from reference TRBV30 and TRBJ1-6): SQTIHQWPATLVQPVGSPLSLECTVEGTSNPNLYWYRQAAGRGLQLLFYSVGIGQISSEVPQNLSASRPQDRQFILSSKKLLLSDSGFYLCAWSSPSGGSYNSPLHFGNGTRLTVT.

This clone was recorded many times. The read comes to an end 3 residues before the CDR3 does, leaving the germline J gene to fill in the end. V and J are TRBV7-6 and TRBJ1-1; 7 nucleotides line up with TRBD1. The germline V gene encodes CDR1 SGHVS and CDR2 FNYEAQ. The CDR3 sequence is 13 residues long. V was pared by 2 bases and J by 6 bases, with 3 bases of the junction left unmatched. The CDR3 loop is CASSLTTGAEAFF. The sequenced part of the CDR3 DNA is TGTGCCAGCAGCTTAACAACAGGGGCTGAA.

This clone has ten or more counts. The CDR3 goes on 3 residues after the read ends, and that part is filled in from the germline J gene. This chain connects TRBV13 to TRBJ2-5; a possible D gene is TRBD1 (6 bases). CDR1 and CDR2 from the germline V gene are PRHDT and FYEKMQ (reference sequence). V shed 2 bases and J shed 3 bases, with 16 bases lying between them. The CDR3 has 16 amino acids. The covered CDR3 bases are TGTGCCAGCAGCTTAAGGGGTGGGGGCCAAGAAGAGACC. This translates into CASSLRGGGQEET. The whole CDR3 is CASSLRGGGQEETQYF.

This clone came up many times. The CDR3 end lies 3 residues beyond the end of the read and is filled in from the germline J gene. This chain joins TRBV20-1 and TRBJ1-4; tentatively, D is TRBD1 (6 bases). Germline CDR1 and CDR2: DFQATT and SNEGSKA (reference sequence). This CDR3 is 16 amino acids long. Trimming stripped 0 bases from V and 8 bases from J, with 19 bases between. CDR3 region: CSARDLSGAKIEKLFF. CDR3 DNA (partial): TGCAGTGCTAGAGATCTCTCAGGGGCCAAGATCGAAAAA.

This clone was picked up many times. The read finishes 3 residues shy of the CDR3 end, and the germline J gene is used to complete it. The chain recombines TRBV6-2 or TRBV6-3 with TRBJ2-2; no clear D gene. Deletions cut 4 bases from V and 1 base from J, with 7 bases between. Germline CDR1 is MNHEY and CDR2 is SVGEGT. The CDR3 length is 14 residues. CDR3 region: CASSFWQNTGELFF. The CDR3 DNA, read in part, is TGTGCCAGCAGTTTCTGGCAGAACACCGGGGAG.

In its sample, this clone was seen many times. The read gets to within 3 residues of the CDR3 end, and the germline J gene fills in the rest. This chain joins TRBV6-2 or TRBV6-3 and TRBJ1-1; 8 bases are a match to TRBD1. Trimming took 7 bases from V and 1 from J; bases not matched to a gene: 2. Germline CDR1 reads MNHEY; CDR2 reads SVGEGT. The CDR3 loop spans 13 amino acids. Partial CDR3 DNA: TGTGCCAGCAAAGACAGGGGGAACACTGAA. This gives the protein CASKDRGNTE. The complete CDR3 reads CASKDRGNTEAFF.

This clone has a count of ten or more. The read ends 3 residues early relative to the CDR3; the germline J gene fills the gap. V is TRBV6-2 or TRBV6-3 and J is TRBJ2-1, with 8 bases identical to TRBD1. Per the germline V gene, CDR1 is MNHEY and CDR2 is SVGEGT. The CDR3 spans 15 residues. Unmatched junction bases numbered 10, after V lost 6 bases and J lost 6 bases. The CDR3 bases that were read are TGTGCCAGCAGCCCGGGGACAGGAGATAGCAATGAG. Its translation: CASSPGTGDSNE. The full-length CDR3 reads as CASSPGTGDSNEQFF.